Below, 27 T cell receptor beta chains from the same sample are listed, as sequenced in a study of neurological immune-mediated disorders. Each CDR3 protein gets one entry after TCRdb re-called the 5' RACE reads with MiXCR. The sample holds roughly 39,000 distinct CDR3 sequences, approximately 7.2% seen once. The specimen was CD4+ T cells from blood. Source of these receptors: a middle-aged man in good health.

This clonotype has a count of ten or more. The rearrangement uses TRBV5-1 and TRBJ2-4; 8 bases map to TRBD1. The CDR3 has 12 amino acids. Trimming took 4 bases from V and 8 from J; bases not matched to a gene: 2. Germline V gives CDR1 SGHRS, CDR2 YFSETQ. CDR3 sequence (DNA): TGCGCCAGCAGCCCGACAGGGGACATTCAGTACTTC. Encoded protein: CASSPTGDIQYF.

The table lists this clonotype with many counts. The genes are TRBV18 and TRBJ2-4, with D perhaps assigned TRBD1 or TRBD2 (5 bases each). V was pared by 2 bases and J by 0 bases, with 11 bases between. The CDR3 is 16 residues long. Germline CDR1 KGHSH, CDR2 LQKENI. The DNA of the CDR3 is TGTGCCAGCTCACCAGTCGAGGGGTTAGCCAAAAACATTCAGTACTTC. Translating it yields CASSPVEGLAKNIQYF.

This clonotype showed up just a few times. The genes are TRBV5-4 and TRBJ2-1, with D uncertain. V was pared by 2 bases and J by 0 bases, with 15 bases between. The CDR3 totals 17 residues. Germline V gene lookup returns CDR1 SGHNT and CDR2 YYREEE (reference sequence). CDR3 in amino acids: CASSLRGGWSSYNEQFF. The CDR3, as DNA: TGTGCCAGCAGCTTACGAGGCGGCTGGAGCTCCTACAATGAGCAGTTCTTC.

In this sample, this clonotype turned up many times. The rearrangement links TRBV7-2 to TRBJ2-7; D unresolved. CDR3 length equals 13 residues. Between the trimmed V and J ends, which lost 5 bases and 2 bases, there was a span of 10 bases. Germline assignment: CDR1 SGHTA and CDR2 FQGNSA. The CDR3 nucleotides read TGTGCCAGCAGCCCAAGAGTTACCTACGAGCAGTACTTC. This sequence encodes CASSPRVTYEQYF. The full variable domain, with the rest looked up from reference TRBV7-2 and TRBJ2-7, is GAGVSQSPSNKVTEKGKDVELRCDPISGHTALYWYRQSLGQGLEFLIYFQGNSAPDKSGLPSDRFSAERTGGSVSTLTIQRTQQEDSAVYLCASSPRVTYEQYFGPGTRLTVT.

Many counts were recorded for this clonotype. The chain is built from TRBV3-1 and TRBJ2-2, with 9 nucleotides matching TRBD2. The V gene's germline CDR1 is LGHDT and CDR2 YNNKEL (reference sequence). The junction had 8 bases not matched to a gene; V was cut back by 1 base and J by 8 bases. This CDR3 comprises 16 residues. CDR3 in amino acids: CASSQVGLAGTGELFF. The CDR3 bases are TGTGCCAGCAGCCAAGTGGGTCTAGCGGGAACTGGGGAGCTGTTTTTT.

This clonotype occurred many times. The V and J genes are TRBV9 and TRBJ2-5, with 8 bases matching TRBD1. The CDR3 has 14 amino acids. Germline lookup yields CDR1 SGDLS and CDR2 YYNGEE. V dropped 3 bases and J dropped 5; count of bases not matched to a gene: 6. CDR3 DNA sequence: TGTGCCAGCAGCGAAGCAGGGGGCTATGAGACCCAGTACTTC. Its protein product is CASSEAGGYETQYF.

This clonotype appeared many times. This rearrangement joins TRBV7-6 to TRBJ2-7; 10 bases agree with TRBD2. Trimming cost V 0 bases and J 3 bases; bases outside gene matches: 2. Per germline, CDR1 SGHVS and CDR2 FNYEAQ. This CDR3 has 15 amino acids. CDR3 coding DNA: TGTGCCAGCAGCTTAGCGTGGACTAGCGGCTACGAGCAGTACTTC. This sequence encodes CASSLAWTSGYEQYF.

There are many counts of this clonotype. The DNA for the CDR3 is TGTGCCAGCAGTGAATTCGAGGGGGCGCTTGAGCAGTACTTC. Amino acids: CASSEFEGALEQYF. The chain has TRBV25-1 and TRBJ2-7; 7 bases match TRBD1. Germline V CDR1 and CDR2: MGHDK, SYGVNS. This CDR3 contains 14 residues. J gave up 7 bases and V 1 base, and 7 bases lay outside the gene matches.

The V call is TRBV18, the J call TRBJ2-7; 7 positions agree with TRBD2. CDR1 is KGHSH, CDR2 LQKENI, per germline. Trimming at V came to 3 bases and at J to 12 bases, leaving 14 bases not matched to a gene. The CDR3 contains 14 residues. CDR3 sequence: CASSPSSGVGRLYF. CDR3 in DNA: TGTGCCAGCTCACCCTCTAGCGGCGTCGGGCGTCTGTACTTC.

This clonotype was recorded a few times. V gene TRBV4-2 combines with J gene TRBJ1-4; D not certain. The V and J ends lost 0 bases and 8 bases respectively, with 10 bases between them. Germline V gives CDR1 LGHNA, CDR2 YNFKEQ. This CDR3 is built from 14 residues. The CDR3 bases are TGTGCCAGCAGCCAAGAGCGGGGTGGGGAAAAACTGTTTTTT. Its protein is CASSQERGGEKLFF.

This clonotype was observed at least ten times. This chain joins TRBV20-1 and TRBJ2-1; 10 bases are shared with TRBD1. Trimming removed 3 bases from V and 0 bases from J; junction bases left unmatched: 14. CDR3 length: 19 residues. The germline gives CDR1 DFQATT, CDR2 SNEGSKA (reference sequence). The CDR3 loop reads CSARDRGARPPSSYNEQFF. The CDR3 nucleotides are TGCAGTGCTAGGGACAGGGGGGCGAGACCCCCTAGCTCCTACAATGAGCAGTTCTTC.

This clonotype was detected many times. V usage is TRBV6-2 or TRBV6-3 and J usage is TRBJ1-5, with unresolved D. V was clipped by 2 bases and J by 4 bases, with 18 bases between them. Germline lookup yields CDR1 MNHEY and CDR2 SVGEGT. This CDR3 has 17 residues. CDR3 sequence (DNA): TGTGCCAGCAGTTACCCCGGCGGCAGACTAGCGAATCAGCCCCAGCATTTT. This codes for CASSYPGGRLANQPQHF.

In its sample, this clonotype was seen many times. The gene calls are TRBV20-1 and TRBJ2-5; D is perhaps TRBD2 (6 bases). The CDR3 runs 14 residues. Trimming removed 1 base at V and 2 bases at J, with 11 bases between. Germline assignment: CDR1 DFQATT and CDR2 SNEGSKA (reference sequence). The CDR3 coding sequence is TGCAGTGCTAGAGGCCCTCGGGGGCAAGAGACCCAGTACTTC. Its protein product is CSARGPRGQETQYF.

This clonotype has ten or more counts. This chain uses TRBV28 with TRBJ2-5; 10 bases agree with TRBD1. The CDR3 totals 18 residues. Germline V gene lookup returns CDR1 MDHEN and CDR2 SYDVKM. V gave up 5 bases and J gave up 5 bases; unmatched junction bases: 17. The CDR3 sequence: CASSRSLGTGDHWETQYF. CDR3 nucleotide sequence: TGTGCCAGCAGTCGCTCCCTCGGGACAGGGGATCACTGGGAGACCCAGTACTTC.

This clonotype was counted at least ten times. The J gene is TRBJ2-5, the V gene TRBV14; D unresolved. Per germline, CDR1 SGHDN and CDR2 FVKESK. V was clipped by 2 bases and J by 1 base, with 11 bases between them. The CDR3 loop spans 15 amino acids. CDR3 residues: CASSQFWGVQETQYF. The CDR3 bases are TGTGCCAGCAGCCAATTCTGGGGTGTCCAAGAGACCCAGTACTTC.

This clonotype was seen repeatedly, ten times or more. V is TRBV29-1 and J is TRBJ2-5; no clear D. The germline V and J ends were trimmed by 4 bases and 0 bases, with 12 bases remaining between them. Germline lookup yields CDR1 SQVTM and CDR2 ANQGSEA. The CDR3 is 14 amino acids. This CDR3 reads CSVAGRVYQETQYF. The CDR3, as DNA: TGCAGCGTTGCCGGTAGGGTGTACCAAGAGACCCAGTACTTC.

This clonotype was counted many times. The V gene is TRBV20-1, the J gene TRBJ1-5, with TRBD1 matching 7 bases. The CDR3 is 15 residues long. The junction had 9 bases not matched to a gene; V was cut back by 3 bases and J by 4 bases. CDR1 and CDR2 (germline): DFQATT, SNEGSKA (reference sequence). The CDR3 DNA sequence: TGCAGTGCTAGTTTTTTAGCAGGGGGGAATCAGCCCCAGCATTTT. It is translated as CSASFLAGGNQPQHF.

In this sample, this clonotype turned up a few times. V and J are TRBV5-1 and TRBJ2-7, with TRBD2 as a possible D gene (6 bases). The germline V and J ends were trimmed by 7 bases and 4 bases, with 18 bases remaining between them. CDR3 length: 14 residues. The germline V gene has CDR1 SGHRS and CDR2 YFSETQ. The CDR3 DNA is TGCGCCAGCCGCTACCGGGACGGGACTTACGAGCAGTACTTC. It is translated as CASRYRDGTYEQYF.

Many counts were recorded for this clonotype. V is TRBV7-3 and J is TRBJ2-2; D ambiguous. The ends were cut back, 3 bases at V and 7 bases at J, with 9 bases in the middle. The germline V gene has CDR1 SGHTA and CDR2 FQGTGA. This CDR3 is built from 13 residues. The CDR3 reads CASSFGSSGELFF. The CDR3 DNA reads as TGTGCCAGCAGCTTTGGCAGTAGCGGGGAGCTGTTTTTT.

This clonotype has more than one count but fewer than ten. The genes are TRBV2 and TRBJ2-7, with 9 bases matching TRBD2. Per the germline V gene, CDR1 is SNHLY and CDR2 is FYNNEI. J lost 4 bases, V lost 9 bases, and 13 bases had no gene match. This CDR3 is built from 15 residues. The CDR3 region has the DNA TGTGCCAGTAGGGGGTCTAGCGGGATAGGGTACGAGCAGTACTTC. Its protein product is CASRGSSGIGYEQYF.

This clonotype occurred many times. The CDR3 loop reads CASSPDKGDQFF. The CDR3 nucleotides are TGTGCCAGCAGTCCAGATAAGGGGGACCAGTTCTTC. This chain uses TRBV6-2 or TRBV6-3 with TRBJ2-1; maybe TRBD1 (6 bases). The V and J ends lost 5 bases and 13 bases respectively, with 15 bases between them. CDR3 length: 12 residues. From germline, CDR1 is MNHEY and CDR2 SVGEGT.

The chain couples TRBV27 to TRBJ2-7, with 9 bases identical to TRBD1. Germline lookup yields CDR1 MNHEY and CDR2 SMNVEV (reference sequence). V dropped 5 bases and J dropped 2; count of bases not matched to a gene: 4. CDR3 length equals 14 residues. The CDR3 nucleotides read TGTGCCAGCAGTGGACAGGGGCGCGCCTACGAGCAGTACTTC. Translated: CASSGQGRAYEQYF.

This clonotype was recorded many times. The chain couples TRBV7-9 to TRBJ1-1, with D hard to call. V dropped 4 bases and J dropped 5 bases, with 11 bases sitting between them. The CDR3 contains 13 residues. CDR1 SEHNR and CDR2 FQNEAQ come from the germline V gene (reference sequence). CDR3 nucleotide sequence: TGTGCCAGCAGCTCTCCCTCTGGGACTGAAGCTTTCTTT. Translation: CASSSPSGTEAFF.

This clonotype was counted ten times or more. This chain uses TRBV29-1 with TRBJ2-5, with 10 nucleotides matching TRBD2. The CDR3 runs 15 residues. With 5 bases clipped from V and 7 bases from J, the junction kept 13 bases outside the gene matches. The germline CDR1 and CDR2 sequences are SQVTM and ANQGSEA. The CDR3 sequence: CSVTKLAGLGSTQYF. CDR3 DNA sequence: TGCAGCGTTACAAAACTAGCGGGACTAGGTTCGACCCAGTACTTC.

This clonotype was observed many times. This sequence joins TRBV20-1 and TRBJ2-7; perhaps TRBD2 as D (6 bases). V lost 5 bases and J 8 bases, leaving 22 bases between the germline ends. There are 14 residues in the CDR3. Germline V lookup: CDR1 DFQATT, CDR2 SNEGSKA (reference sequence). The CDR3 spells CSAVGLDFQPQQYF. CDR3 nucleotides: TGCAGTGCTGTGGGACTGGATTTCCAACCCCAGCAGTACTTC.

This clonotype came up many times. The chain employs TRBV11-3 and TRBJ2-1, with D perhaps TRBD1 or TRBD2 (6 bases each). The CDR3 length is 14 residues. Germline V CDR1 and CDR2: SGHNT, YENEEA. Trimming took off 1 base at V and 8 bases at J, with 12 bases between the two ends. For the CDR3, the DNA is TGTGCCAGCAGCTTAGGACTGGAGGGGGATGAGCAGTTCTTC. It translates to CASSLGLEGDEQFF.

This clonotype was seen repeatedly, ten times or more. The rearrangement links TRBV7-3 to TRBJ2-2; D unresolved. Deletions cut 1 base from V and 7 bases from J, with 7 bases between. The CDR3 is 13 residues long. The germline V gene encodes CDR1 SGHTA and CDR2 FQGTGA. The DNA of the CDR3 is TGTGCCAGCAGCTTAAACAGACGCGGGGAGCTGTTTTTT. Protein: CASSLNRRGELFF.